The 27 T cell receptor beta chains below were found in one sample sequenced in a study of blood T cell repertoires in COVID-19. Sequencing was performed with immunoSEQ multiplex PCR; in TCRdb, only in-frame clones are kept and a portion is missing. The sample has roughly 230,000 clones; just under 85% are singletons. Sequenced: peripheral blood. These receptors all stem from a woman aged 55-75 years with active or convalescent COVID-19.

The chain joins TRBV7-9 to TRBJ1-2; D remains unclear. Germline V gene lookup returns CDR1 SEHNR and CDR2 FQNEAQ (reference sequence). The V end lost 1 base, the J end lost 2 bases, and 8 bases lay between the germline ends. This CDR3 has 14 residues. This CDR3 is CASSLGTVNYGYTF. The CDR3 nucleotides are TGTGCCAGCAGCTTAGGCACGGTAAACTATGGCTACACCTTC.

The chain has TRBV28 and TRBJ2-1; 7 nucleotides line up with TRBD2. This CDR3 comprises 15 residues. V gave up 10 bases and J gave up 2 bases; unmatched junction bases: 11. The germline gives CDR1 MDHEN, CDR2 SYDVKM. The CDR3 nucleotides are TGTGCCACCCAATTGGGGGGGAGACCCTACAATGAGCAGTTCTTC. Translated: CATQLGGRPYNEQFF.

Only one count was recorded for this clone. The chain joins TRBV7-6 to TRBJ2-2, with D perhaps TRBD2 (5 bases). The CDR3 has 16 residues. V shed 4 bases and J shed 7 bases, with 19 bases lying between them. CDR1 and CDR2 (germline): SGHVS, FNYEAQ. DNA for the CDR3: TGTGCCAGCAGCTCGTTATTGTGGGAGAACGACGGGGAGCTGTTTTTT. Protein sequence: CASSSLLWENDGELFF.

This clone has just one count. The V gene is TRBV6-5, the J gene TRBJ2-2, with 7 bases fitting TRBD2. This CDR3 contains 14 residues. CDR1 and CDR2 (germline): MNHEY, SVGAGI. Germline trimming cut 8 bases from V and 4 bases from J; bases unmatched to any gene: 7. DNA for the CDR3: TGTGCCAGCTACCTACTAGCGAGCACCGGGGAGCTGTTTTTT. It is translated as CASYLLASTGELFF.

V is TRBV2 and J is TRBJ1-5; weak D call: TRBD1 (5 bases). The CDR3 runs to 15 residues. Per the germline V gene, CDR1 is SNHLY and CDR2 is FYNNEI. V was trimmed by 8 bases and J by 1 base, leaving 15 bases between them. CDR3 coding DNA: TGTGCCAGCCGCTCAGGGTCCGGGAGCAATCAGCCCCAGCATTTT. Amino acids: CASRSGSGSNQPQHF.

Remarks on this clone: No conserved phenylalanine or tryptophan ends this CDR3, so it is likely a read error. No DNA is shown, since the ends of the CDR3 on it are uncertain; the CDR3 is the one TCRdb lists. The rearrangement joins TRBV2 to TRBJ1-5; no check of the table's D call, TRBD1, against the DNA was made. Looked up from germline, CDR1 is SNHLY and CDR2 is FYNNEI. The CDR3 totals 16 residues, both ends included. CDR3 region: CASSDSGRESSRSHSI.

CDR3 coding DNA: TGTGCCAGCAGCCCACGTCCGGGACAGGGACCCGAGCAGTACTTC. Translation: CASSPRPGQGPEQYF. This chain joins TRBV3-1 (or the pseudogene TRBV3-2) and TRBJ2-7, with 9 nucleotides matching TRBD1. V gave up 4 bases and J gave up 6 bases; unmatched junction bases: 10. The CDR3 covers 15 residues. Germline V gene lookup returns CDR1 LGHDT and CDR2 YNNKEL (reference sequence).

The chain carries TRBV5-1 and TRBJ1-2, with a possible D match to TRBD1 (5 bases). The germline V gene encodes CDR1 SGHRS and CDR2 YFSETQ. Trimming removed 0 bases from V and 6 bases from J, with 15 bases in between. This CDR3 has 15 amino acids. CDR3 sequence: CASSLGDRTLNGYTF. Here the CDR3 DNA reads TGCGCCAGCAGCTTGGGAGACAGAACTCTTAATGGCTACACCTTC. Full variable domain (rest looked up from reference TRBV5-1 and TRBJ1-2): KAGVTQTPRYLIKTRGQQVTLSCSPISGHRSVSWYQQTPGQGLQFLFEYFSETQRNKGNFPGRFSGRQFSNSRSEMNVSTLELGDSALYLCASSLGDRTLNGYTFGSGTRLTVV.

V is TRBV21-1 and J is TRBJ2-7; no check of the table's D call, TRBD2, against the DNA was made. TRBV21-1 is described as a pseudogene. The CDR3 sequence is 14 residues long. The CDR3 region is CASSMGASGYEQYF. CDR3 sequence (DNA): TGTGCCAGCAGCATGGGGGCTAGCGGCTACGAGCAGTACTTC.

The V and J genes are TRBV6-6 and TRBJ1-2; a possible D gene is TRBD1 (5 bases). CDR3 length equals 13 residues. The germline CDR1 and CDR2 sequences are MNHNY and SVGAGI (reference sequence). Deletions cut 4 bases from V and 3 bases from J, with 9 bases between. CDR3 sequence: CASSLTVYYGYTF. The DNA of the CDR3 is TGTGCCAGCAGTTTGACAGTTTACTATGGCTACACCTTC.

The rearrangement uses TRBV5-1 and TRBJ1-1, with 8 positions matching TRBD1. V was clipped by 6 bases and J by 0 bases; unmatched bases: 1. The CDR3 loop spans 13 amino acids. Germline-derived CDR1 and CDR2 are SGHRS and YFSETQ. DNA of the CDR3: TGCGCCAGCACGGGACAGGTGAACACTGAAGCTTTCTTT. Protein product: CASTGQVNTEAFF.

The chain links TRBV19 to TRBJ1-5; D is ambiguous. Per the germline V gene, CDR1 is LNHDA and CDR2 is SQIVND (reference sequence). V was trimmed by 4 bases and J by 10 bases, leaving 20 bases between them. This CDR3 contains 15 residues. CDR3 amino acids: CASSSTLPAVEPQHF. The CDR3, as DNA: TGTGCCAGTAGTAGTACGCTGCCGGCGGTTGAACCCCAGCATTTT. Drawing the rest from reference TRBV19 and TRBJ1-5, the complete variable domain is DGGITQSPKYLFRKEGQNVTLSCEQNLNHDAMYWYRQDPGQGLRLIYYSQIVNDFQKGDIAEGYSVSREKKESFPLTVTSAQKNPTAFYLCASSSTLPAVEPQHFGDGTRLSIL.

The chain joins TRBV5-1 to TRBJ2-2, with D unclear. CDR3 length equals 15 residues. Per the germline V gene, CDR1 is SGHRS and CDR2 is YFSETQ. The V gene lost 2 bases and the J gene lost 0 bases, with 8 bases spanning the gap. CDR3 in amino acids: CASSFRFPNTGELFF. CDR3 sequence (DNA): TGCGCCAGCAGCTTTCGTTTTCCGAACACCGGGGAGCTGTTTTTT.

This sequence joins TRBV27 and TRBJ2-1, with 7 positions matching TRBD2. The V and J ends lost 2 bases and 6 bases, in that order; junction bases with no gene match: 7. CDR3 length: 15 amino acids. CDR1 MNHEY and CDR2 SMNVEV come from the germline V gene (reference sequence). The CDR3 region is CASSLAATSLNEQFF. The CDR3 DNA reads as TGTGCCAGCAGTTTAGCCGCGACTAGCCTCAATGAGCAGTTCTTC.

The rearrangement links TRBV7-9 to TRBJ2-2, with D possibly matching TRBD2 (7 bases). Germline CDR1 is SEHNR and CDR2 is FQNEAQ (reference sequence). The CDR3 sequence is 15 residues long. Trimming cost V 8 bases and J 4 bases, with 17 bases left between them. CDR3 in amino acids: CASQDRGGRTGELFF. In nucleotides, the CDR3 is TGTGCCAGCCAGGATAGGGGGGGCCGCACCGGGGAGCTGTTTTTT.

The J gene is TRBJ2-7, the V gene TRBV4-1, with 9 positions matching TRBD2. The CDR3 is made up of 17 amino acids. Germline V gene sequence: CDR1 MGHRA, CDR2 YSYEKL. The V segment lost 4 bases and the J segment 4 bases; nucleotides outside the gene matches: 14. In nucleotides, the CDR3 is TGCGCCAGCAGCCCCCAGGACTTAATTAGCGGGAGTTACGAGCAGTACTTC. Amino acids: CASSPQDLISGSYEQYF.

The rearrangement joins TRBV29-1 to TRBJ1-1, with D possibly TRBD1 on 5 matching bases. The CDR3 sequence is 12 residues long. Trimming removed 5 bases at V and 1 base at J, with 8 bases between. Germline assignment: CDR1 SQVTM and CDR2 ANQGSEA. The CDR3 reads CSVKGSNTEAFF. The CDR3, as DNA: TGCAGCGTTAAGGGGTCGAACACTGAAGCTTTCTTT.

In its sample, this clone was seen once. The rearrangement joins TRBV3-1 (or the pseudogene TRBV3-2) to TRBJ1-1; D is ambiguous. With 3 bases removed from V and 5 bases from J, the gap between germline ends came to 16 bases. The CDR3 covers 15 residues. The germline CDR1 and CDR2 sequences are LGHDT and YNNKEL (reference sequence). This CDR3 reads CASSQRAGKETEAFF. The CDR3 DNA is TGTGCCAGCAGCCAGAGGGCAGGCAAGGAGACTGAAGCTTTCTTT.

The chain couples TRBV24-1 to TRBJ2-7; 8 bases match TRBD1. V was pared by 5 bases and J by 5 bases, with 10 bases of the junction left unmatched. Germline lookup yields CDR1 KGHDR and CDR2 SFDVKD. This CDR3 contains 15 residues. The CDR3 nucleotides are TGTGCCACCAGTGGCCGGACAGGGAACACGGACGAGCAGTACTTC. Translated: CATSGRTGNTDEQYF.

The rearrangement joins TRBV11-3 to TRBJ2-1, with 14 nucleotides matching TRBD2. The V gene end was trimmed by 5 bases and the J gene end by 10 bases; junction bases not matched to a gene: 7. Germline V gene data show CDR1 as SGHNT and CDR2 as YENEEA. There are 15 residues in the CDR3. The CDR3 is CASSQGLAGVKEQFF. The CDR3 region has the DNA TGTGCCAGCAGCCAGGGACTAGCGGGAGTGAAGGAGCAGTTCTTC.

J is TRBJ2-2 and V is TRBV5-1, with a weak D call TRBD1 (5 bases). This CDR3 region has 14 residues. Germline CDR1 reads SGHRS; CDR2 reads YFSETQ. Trimming removed 2 bases at V and 1 base at J, with 6 bases between. DNA of the CDR3: TGCGCCAGCAGCTTACAGGAGAACACCGGGGAGCTGTTTTTT. Its translation is CASSLQENTGELFF.

This clone occurred once. This sequence joins TRBV28 and TRBJ2-7; D not certain. This CDR3 region has 14 residues. CDR1 and CDR2 from the germline V gene are MDHEN and SYDVKM. V was pared by 6 bases and J by 2 bases, with 14 bases between. The CDR3 here is CASSRPDKAYEQYV. CDR3 bases: TGTGCCAGCAGCCGTCCCGACAAAGCCTACGAGCAGTACGTC.

This clone appeared a few times. J is TRBJ2-3 and V is TRBV5-1; 10 bases align to TRBD2. Germline-derived CDR1 and CDR2 are SGHRS and YFSETQ. The junction had 10 bases not matched to a gene; V was cut back by 3 bases and J by 6 bases. The CDR3 runs to 16 residues. DNA for the CDR3: TGCGCCAGCAGCTCGGGAGCGGGAGGGCGATGGGATACGCAGTATTTT. It yields the protein CASSSGAGGRWDTQYF.

This rearrangement joins TRBV10-1 to TRBJ2-3, with D perhaps TRBD2 (6 bases). Germline CDR1 WNHNN, CDR2 SYGVQD (reference sequence). The V and J ends lost 3 bases and 6 bases respectively, with 19 bases between them. This CDR3 has 16 amino acids. The CDR3: CASSETGVTSRDTQYF. The CDR3 nucleotides are TGCGCCAGCAGTGAAACGGGAGTCACCTCACGGGATACGCAGTATTTT.

With respect to this clone: At one end the junction does not follow the germline gene, possibly because of a read error. The rearrangement uses TRBV7-7 and TRBJ2-1; 7 bases agree with TRBD1. This CDR3 comprises 15 residues. Germline assignment: CDR1 SSHAT and CDR2 FNYEAQ (reference sequence). The chain's CDR3 is CASSSTPDRFDEQFF. The CDR3 region has the DNA TGTGCTAGCAGCTCCACTCCGGACAGGTTTGATGAGCAGTTCTTC. The full variable domain, in which reference TRBV7-7 and TRBJ2-1 provide the parts outside the CDR3, is GAGVSQSPRYKVTKRGQDVTLRCDPISSHATLYWYQQALGQGPEFLTYFNYEAQPDKSGLPSDRFSAERPEGSISTLTIQRTEQRDSAMYRCASSSTPDRFDEQFFGPGTRLTVL.

The rearrangement uses TRBV7-2 and TRBJ1-1; D perhaps matches TRBD1 (6 bases). Germline CDR1 and CDR2: SGHTA and FQGNSA. CDR3 length: 17 residues. V lost 5 bases and J 0 bases, leaving 19 bases between the germline ends. In nucleotides, the CDR3 is TGTGCCAGCAGCACACGTCTGGGGGCGGAAGTGAACACTGAAGCTTTCTTT. As protein: CASSTRLGAEVNTEAFF.

The genes are TRBV11-2 and TRBJ2-5; 8 bases fit TRBD2. J was trimmed by 4 bases and V by 6 bases; bases with no gene match: 19. The CDR3 has 18 amino acids. The germline gives CDR1 SGHAT, CDR2 FQNNGV. The CDR3: CASSQRASGLHSGETQYF. Written as DNA, the CDR3 is TGTGCCAGCAGTCAACGGGCTAGCGGGTTACATAGCGGAGAGACCCAGTACTTC.